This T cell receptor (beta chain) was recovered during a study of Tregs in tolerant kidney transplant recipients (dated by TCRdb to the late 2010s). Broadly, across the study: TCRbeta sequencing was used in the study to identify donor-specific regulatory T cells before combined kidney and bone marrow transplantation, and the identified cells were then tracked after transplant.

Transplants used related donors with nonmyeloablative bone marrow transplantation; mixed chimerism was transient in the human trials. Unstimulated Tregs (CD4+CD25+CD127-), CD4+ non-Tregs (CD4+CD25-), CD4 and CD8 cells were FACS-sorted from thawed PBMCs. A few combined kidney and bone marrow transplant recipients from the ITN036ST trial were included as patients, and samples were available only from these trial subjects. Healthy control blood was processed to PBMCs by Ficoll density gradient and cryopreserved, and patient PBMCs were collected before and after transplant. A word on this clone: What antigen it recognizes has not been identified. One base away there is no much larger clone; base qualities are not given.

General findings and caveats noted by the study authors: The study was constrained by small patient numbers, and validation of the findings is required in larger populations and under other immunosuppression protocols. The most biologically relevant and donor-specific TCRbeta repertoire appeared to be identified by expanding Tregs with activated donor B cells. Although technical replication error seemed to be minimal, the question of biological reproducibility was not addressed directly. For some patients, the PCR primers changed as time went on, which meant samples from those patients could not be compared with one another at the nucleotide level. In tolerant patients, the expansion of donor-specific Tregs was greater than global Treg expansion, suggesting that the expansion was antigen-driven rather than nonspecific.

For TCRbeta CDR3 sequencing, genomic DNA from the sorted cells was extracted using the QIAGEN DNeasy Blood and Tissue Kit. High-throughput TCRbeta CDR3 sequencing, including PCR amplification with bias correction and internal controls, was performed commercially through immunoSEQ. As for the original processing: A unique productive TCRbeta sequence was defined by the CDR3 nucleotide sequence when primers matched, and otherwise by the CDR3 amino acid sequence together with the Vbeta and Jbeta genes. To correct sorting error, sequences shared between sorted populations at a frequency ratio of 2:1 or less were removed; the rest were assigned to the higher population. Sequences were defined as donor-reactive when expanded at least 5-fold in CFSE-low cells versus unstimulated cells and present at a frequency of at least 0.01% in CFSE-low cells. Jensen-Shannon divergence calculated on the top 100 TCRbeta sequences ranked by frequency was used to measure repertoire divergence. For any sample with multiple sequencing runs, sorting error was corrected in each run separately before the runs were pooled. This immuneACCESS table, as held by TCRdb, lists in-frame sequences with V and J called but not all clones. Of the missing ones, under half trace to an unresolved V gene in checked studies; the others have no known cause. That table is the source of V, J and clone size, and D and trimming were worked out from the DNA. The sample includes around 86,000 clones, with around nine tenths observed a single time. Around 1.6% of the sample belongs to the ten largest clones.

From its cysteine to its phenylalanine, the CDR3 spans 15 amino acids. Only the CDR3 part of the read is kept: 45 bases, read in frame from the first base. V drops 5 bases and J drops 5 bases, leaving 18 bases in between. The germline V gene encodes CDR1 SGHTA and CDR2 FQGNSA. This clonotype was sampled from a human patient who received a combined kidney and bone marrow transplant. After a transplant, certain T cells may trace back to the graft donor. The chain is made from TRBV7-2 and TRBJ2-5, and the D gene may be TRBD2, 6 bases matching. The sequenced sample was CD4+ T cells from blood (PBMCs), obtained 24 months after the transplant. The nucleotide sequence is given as TGTGCCAGCAGCGATCCCGGGAGCTCGGGGGAGACCCAGTACTTC. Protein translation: CASSDPGSSGETQYF.